Listed here is a single TCR beta chain. Sequencing was performed with immunoSEQ multiplex PCR; in TCRdb, only in-frame clones are kept and a portion is missing. The sample records 50,000 to 55,000 clones, 80% to 90% being singletons. From germline, CDR1 is MNHEY and CDR2 SVGAGI. Trimming removed 7 bases from V and 4 bases from J, with 16 bases in between. The CDR3 has 14 residues. The entry originates in a study of blood T cell repertoires in COVID-19. This clonotype originated in a man between 65 and 85 years old with acute or convalescent COVID-19. The rearrangement links TRBV6-5 to TRBJ1-2, with TRBD1 as a possible D gene (6 bases). Input material: peripheral blood. DNA for the CDR3: TGTGCCAGCACCCGGGACACGGGAAGCTATGGCTACACCTTC. The encoded protein is CASTRDTGSYGYTF.